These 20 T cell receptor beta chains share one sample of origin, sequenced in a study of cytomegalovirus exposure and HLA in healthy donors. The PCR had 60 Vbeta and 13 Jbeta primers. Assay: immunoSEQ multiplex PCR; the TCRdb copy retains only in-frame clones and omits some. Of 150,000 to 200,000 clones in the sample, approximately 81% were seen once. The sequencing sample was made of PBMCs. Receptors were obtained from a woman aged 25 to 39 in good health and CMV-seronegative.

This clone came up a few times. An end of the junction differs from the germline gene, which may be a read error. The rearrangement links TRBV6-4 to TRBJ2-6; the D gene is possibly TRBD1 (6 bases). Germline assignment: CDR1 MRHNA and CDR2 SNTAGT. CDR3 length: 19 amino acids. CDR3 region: CASSDVQGLTYAGANGLTF. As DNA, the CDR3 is TGTGCCAGCAGTGACGTACAGGGTCTAACGTATGCTGGGGCCAACGGCCTGACTTTC.

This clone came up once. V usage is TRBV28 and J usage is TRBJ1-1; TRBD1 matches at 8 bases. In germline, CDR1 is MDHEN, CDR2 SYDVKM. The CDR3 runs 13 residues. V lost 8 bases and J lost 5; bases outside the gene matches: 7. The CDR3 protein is CASFGQGETEAFF. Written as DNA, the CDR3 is TGTGCCAGCTTTGGACAGGGTGAAACTGAAGCTTTCTTT.

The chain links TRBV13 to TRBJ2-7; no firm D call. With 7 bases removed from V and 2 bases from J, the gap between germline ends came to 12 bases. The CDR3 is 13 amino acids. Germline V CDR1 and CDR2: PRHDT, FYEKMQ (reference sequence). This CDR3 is CASNRRSAYEQYF. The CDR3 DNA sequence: TGTGCCAGCAATCGGCGGAGCGCCTACGAGCAGTACTTC. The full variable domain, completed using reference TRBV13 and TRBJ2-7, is AAGVIQSPRHLIKEKRETATLKCYPIPRHDTVYWYQQGPGQDPQFLISFYEKMQSDKGSIPDRFSAQQFSDYHSELNMSSLELGDSALYFCASNRRSAYEQYFGPGTRLTVT.

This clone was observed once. The DNA of the CDR3 is TGCACCAGCAGCGAGTCCGGGACTAGCGGGGGGTACCAAGAGACCCAGTACTTC. It codes for CTSSESGTSGGYQETQYF. The chain recombines TRBV1 with TRBJ2-5; the table's TRBD2 call for D was not verified on the DNA. TRBV1 is a pseudogene. The CDR3 runs 18 residues.

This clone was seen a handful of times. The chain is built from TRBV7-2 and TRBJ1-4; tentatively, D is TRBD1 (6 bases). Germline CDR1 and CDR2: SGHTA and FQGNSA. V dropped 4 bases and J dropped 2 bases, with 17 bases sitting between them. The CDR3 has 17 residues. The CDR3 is CASSSRGGLSTNEKLFF. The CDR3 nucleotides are TGTGCCAGCAGCTCGAGGGGGGGCTTGTCGACTAATGAAAAACTGTTTTTT.

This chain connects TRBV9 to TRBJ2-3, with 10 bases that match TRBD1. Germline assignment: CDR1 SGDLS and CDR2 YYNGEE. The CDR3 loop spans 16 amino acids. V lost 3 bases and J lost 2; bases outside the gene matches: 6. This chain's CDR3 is CASSDGTGVNTDTQYF. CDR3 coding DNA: TGTGCCAGCAGCGACGGGACAGGGGTCAACACAGATACGCAGTATTTT.

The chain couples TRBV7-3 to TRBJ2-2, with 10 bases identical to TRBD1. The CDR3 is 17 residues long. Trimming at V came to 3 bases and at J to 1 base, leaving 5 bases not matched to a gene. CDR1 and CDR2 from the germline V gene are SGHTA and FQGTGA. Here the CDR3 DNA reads TGTGCCAGCAGCTTGAACGGACAGGGGGGGAACACCGGGGAGCTGTTTTTT. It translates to CASSLNGQGGNTGELFF.

CDR3 DNA: TGCGCCAGCAGCTTGGTAGGGGGTGACACTGAAGCTTTCTTT. Its protein is CASSLVGGDTEAFF. The genes are TRBV5-1 and TRBJ1-1, with a possible D match to TRBD1 (6 bases). The CDR3 runs 14 residues. Trimming shortened V by 0 bases and J by 3 bases, and 9 bases separated the two germline ends. The V gene's germline CDR1 is SGHRS and CDR2 YFSETQ.

For the CDR3, the DNA is TGCGCCAGCGAGCGGGGGGGCCAGTTCCATGAGCAGTTCTTC. It codes for CASERGGQFHEQFF. V and J are TRBV10-2 and TRBJ2-1; 10 bases are shared with TRBD2. Germline-derived CDR1 and CDR2 are WSHSY and SAAADI. The CDR3 extends over 14 amino acids. With V trimmed by 8 bases and J by 8 bases, 9 bases remained unmatched.

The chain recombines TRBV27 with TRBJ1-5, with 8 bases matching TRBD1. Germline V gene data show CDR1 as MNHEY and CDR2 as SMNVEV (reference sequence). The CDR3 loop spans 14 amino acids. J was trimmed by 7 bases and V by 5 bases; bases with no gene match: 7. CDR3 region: CASSGGQGGQPQHF. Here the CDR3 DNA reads TGTGCCAGCAGTGGTGGACAGGGCGGACAGCCCCAGCATTTT.

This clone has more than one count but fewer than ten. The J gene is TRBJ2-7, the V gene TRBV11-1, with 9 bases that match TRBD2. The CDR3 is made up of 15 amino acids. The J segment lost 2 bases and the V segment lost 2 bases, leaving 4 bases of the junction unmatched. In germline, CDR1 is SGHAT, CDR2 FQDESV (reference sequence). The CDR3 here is CASSLPAGGTYEQYF. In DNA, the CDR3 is TGTGCCAGCAGCTTACCAGCGGGAGGTACCTACGAGCAGTACTTC.

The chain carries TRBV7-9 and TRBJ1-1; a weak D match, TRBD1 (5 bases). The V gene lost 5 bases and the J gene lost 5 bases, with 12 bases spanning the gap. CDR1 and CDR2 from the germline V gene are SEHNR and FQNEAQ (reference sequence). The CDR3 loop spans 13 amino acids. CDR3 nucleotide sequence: TGTGCCAGCAGCCATCCGCAGGGTACTGAAGCTTTCTTT. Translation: CASSHPQGTEAFF.

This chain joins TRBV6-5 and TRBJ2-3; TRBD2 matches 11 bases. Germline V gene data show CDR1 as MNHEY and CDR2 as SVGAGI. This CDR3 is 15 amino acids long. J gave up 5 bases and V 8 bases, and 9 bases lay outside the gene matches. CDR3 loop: CASYSGGANKDTQYF. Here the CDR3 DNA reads TGTGCCAGCTATAGCGGGGGGGCCAATAAAGATACGCAGTATTTT.

The DNA for the CDR3 is TGTGCCAGTAGTATACAGGGGGGCTCCTACGAGCAGTACTTC. Its translation is CASSIQGGSYEQYF. The rearrangement joins TRBV19 to TRBJ2-7; D possibly corresponds to TRBD1 (7 bases). This CDR3 is 14 amino acids long. Germline assignment: CDR1 LNHDA and CDR2 SQIVND (reference sequence). V was shortened by 2 bases and J by 0 bases, with 8 bases between the two germline ends. The full variable domain, with the rest looked up from reference TRBV19 and TRBJ2-7, is DGGITQSPKYLFRKEGQNVTLSCEQNLNHDAMYWYRQDPGQGLRLIYYSQIVNDFQKGDIAEGYSVSREKKESFPLTVTSAQKNPTAFYLCASSIQGGSYEQYFGPGTRLTVT.

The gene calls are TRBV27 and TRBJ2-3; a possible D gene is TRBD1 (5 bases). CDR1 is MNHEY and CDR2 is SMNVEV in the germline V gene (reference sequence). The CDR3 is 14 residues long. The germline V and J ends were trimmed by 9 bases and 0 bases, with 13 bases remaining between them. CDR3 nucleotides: TGTGCCAGTGCGTTTCAGGGTAGCACAGATACGCAGTATTTT. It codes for CASAFQGSTDTQYF.

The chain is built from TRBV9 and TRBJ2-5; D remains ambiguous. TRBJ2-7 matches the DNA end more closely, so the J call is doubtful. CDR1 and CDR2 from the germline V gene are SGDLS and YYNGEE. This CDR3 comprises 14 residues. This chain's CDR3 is CASSVAVGRYEQYF. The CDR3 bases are TGTGCCAGCAGCGTAGCAGTCGGCAGGTACGAGCAGTACTTC.

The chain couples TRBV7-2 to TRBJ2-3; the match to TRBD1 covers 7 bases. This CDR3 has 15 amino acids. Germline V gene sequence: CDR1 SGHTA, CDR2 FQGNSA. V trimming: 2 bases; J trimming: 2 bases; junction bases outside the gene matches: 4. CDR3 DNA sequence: TGTGCCAGCAGCTTATCGGGACAGATCACAGATACGCAGTATTTT. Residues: CASSLSGQITDTQYF.

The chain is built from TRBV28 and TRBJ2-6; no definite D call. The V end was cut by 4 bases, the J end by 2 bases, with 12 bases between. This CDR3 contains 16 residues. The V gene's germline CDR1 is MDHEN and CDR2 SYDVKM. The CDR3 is CASSWYSSTGANVLTF. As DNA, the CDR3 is TGTGCCAGCAGTTGGTACTCCTCGACTGGGGCCAACGTCCTGACTTTC.

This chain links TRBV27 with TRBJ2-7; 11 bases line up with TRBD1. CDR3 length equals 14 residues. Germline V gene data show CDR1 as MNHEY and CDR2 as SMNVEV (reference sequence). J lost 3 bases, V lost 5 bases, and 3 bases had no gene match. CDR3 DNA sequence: TGTGCCAGCAGTCCCGGGACAGGGGGCTACGAGCAGTACTTC. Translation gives CASSPGTGGYEQYF.

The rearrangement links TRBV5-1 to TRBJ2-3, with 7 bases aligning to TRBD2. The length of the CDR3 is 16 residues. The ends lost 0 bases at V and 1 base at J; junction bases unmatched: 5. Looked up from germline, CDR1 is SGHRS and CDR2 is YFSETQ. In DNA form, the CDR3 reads TGCGCCAGCAGCTTGGCCACTAGCGAGGGCACAGATACGCAGTATTTT. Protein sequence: CASSLATSEGTDTQYF.